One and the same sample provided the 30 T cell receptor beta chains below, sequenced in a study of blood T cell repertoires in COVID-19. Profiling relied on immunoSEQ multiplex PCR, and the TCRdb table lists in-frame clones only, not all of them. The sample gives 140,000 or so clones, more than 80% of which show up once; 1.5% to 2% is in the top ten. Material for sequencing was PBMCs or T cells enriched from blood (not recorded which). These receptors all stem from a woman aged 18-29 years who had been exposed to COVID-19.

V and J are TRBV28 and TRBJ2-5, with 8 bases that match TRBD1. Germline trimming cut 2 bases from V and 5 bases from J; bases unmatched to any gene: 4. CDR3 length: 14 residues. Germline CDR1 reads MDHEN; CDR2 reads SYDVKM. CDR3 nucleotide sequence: TGTGCCAGCAGTTTACAGGGGGCGGATGAGACCCAGTACTTC. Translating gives CASSLQGADETQYF.

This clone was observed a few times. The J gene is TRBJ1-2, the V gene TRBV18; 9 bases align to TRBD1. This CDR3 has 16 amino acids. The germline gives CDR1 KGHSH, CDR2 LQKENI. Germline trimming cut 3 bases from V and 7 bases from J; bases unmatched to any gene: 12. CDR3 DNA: TGTGCCAGCTCACCCCGCGGCCGGACAGGGGATTTTGGCTACACCTTC. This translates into CASSPRGRTGDFGYTF.

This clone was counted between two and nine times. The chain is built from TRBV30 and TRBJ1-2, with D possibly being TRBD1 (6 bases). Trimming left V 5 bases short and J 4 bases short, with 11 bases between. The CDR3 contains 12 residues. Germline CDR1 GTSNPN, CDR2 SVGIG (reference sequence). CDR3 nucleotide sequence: TGTGCCTGGGCCCAGGGGATCTATGGCTACACCTTC. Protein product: CAWAQGIYGYTF.

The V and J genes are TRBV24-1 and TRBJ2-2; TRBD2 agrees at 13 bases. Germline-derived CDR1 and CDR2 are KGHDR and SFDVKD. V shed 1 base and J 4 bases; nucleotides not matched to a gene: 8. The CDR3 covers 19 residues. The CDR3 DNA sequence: TGTGCCACCAGTGATTTCCGGACTAGCGGGAGCTTTCGCACCGGGGAGCTGTTTTTT. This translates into CATSDFRTSGSFRTGELFF.

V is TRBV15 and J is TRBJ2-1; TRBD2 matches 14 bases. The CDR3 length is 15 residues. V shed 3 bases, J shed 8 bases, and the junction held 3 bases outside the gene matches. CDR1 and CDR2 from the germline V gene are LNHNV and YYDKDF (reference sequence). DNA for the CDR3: TGTGCCACCAGCAGTCCGGGACTAGCGGGAGATGAGCAGTTCTTC. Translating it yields CATSSPGLAGDEQFF.

The CDR3: CASSLGDRENEQFF. Here the CDR3 DNA reads TGCGCCAGCAGCTTGGGGGACAGGGAGAATGAGCAGTTCTTC. This sequence joins TRBV5-1 and TRBJ2-1; 9 bases are a match to TRBD1. The V and J ends lost 0 bases and 7 bases, in that order; junction bases with no gene match: 2. The CDR3 is 14 amino acids. Looked up from germline, CDR1 is SGHRS and CDR2 is YFSETQ.

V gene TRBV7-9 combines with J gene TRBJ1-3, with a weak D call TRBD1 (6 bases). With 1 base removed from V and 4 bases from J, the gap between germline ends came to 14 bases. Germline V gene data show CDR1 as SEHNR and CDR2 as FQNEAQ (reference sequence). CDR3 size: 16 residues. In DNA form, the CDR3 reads TGTGCCAGCAGCTTAGGTCAGGGGACGGACGGAAACACCATATATTTT. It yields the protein CASSLGQGTDGNTIYF.

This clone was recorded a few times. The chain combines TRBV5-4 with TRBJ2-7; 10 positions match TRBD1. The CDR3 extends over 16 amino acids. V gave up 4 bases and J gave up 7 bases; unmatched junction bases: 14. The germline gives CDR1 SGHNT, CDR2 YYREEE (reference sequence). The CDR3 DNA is TGTGCCAGCAGCCGGGACTTCGACTGGGGACAGGGGGAGCAGTACTTC. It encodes CASSRDFDWGQGEQYF.

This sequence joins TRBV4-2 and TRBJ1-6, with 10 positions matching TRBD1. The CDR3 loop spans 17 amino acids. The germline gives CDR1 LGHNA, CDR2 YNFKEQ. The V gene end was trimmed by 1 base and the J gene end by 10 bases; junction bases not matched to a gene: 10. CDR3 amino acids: CASSQVVGTGVESPLHF. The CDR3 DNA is TGTGCCAGCAGCCAAGTTGTTGGGACAGGGGTAGAATCACCCCTCCACTTT.

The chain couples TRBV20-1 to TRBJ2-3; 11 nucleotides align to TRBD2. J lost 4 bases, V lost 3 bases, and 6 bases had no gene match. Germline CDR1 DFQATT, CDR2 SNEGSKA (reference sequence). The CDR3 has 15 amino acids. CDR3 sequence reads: CSASTSGSLADTQYF. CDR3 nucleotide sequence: TGCAGTGCTAGTACTAGCGGGAGTTTAGCAGATACGCAGTATTTT.

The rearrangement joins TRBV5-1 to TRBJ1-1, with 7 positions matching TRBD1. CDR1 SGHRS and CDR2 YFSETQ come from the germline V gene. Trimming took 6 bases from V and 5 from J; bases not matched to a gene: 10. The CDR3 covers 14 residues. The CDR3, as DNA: TGCGCCAGCAACCGAGGGGGCGCAGAAACTGAAGCTTTCTTT. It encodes CASNRGGAETEAFF. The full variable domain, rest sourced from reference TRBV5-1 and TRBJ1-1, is KAGVTQTPRYLIKTRGQQVTLSCSPISGHRSVSWYQQTPGQGLQFLFEYFSETQRNKGNFPGRFSGRQFSNSRSEMNVSTLELGDSALYLCASNRGGAETEAFFGQGTRLTVV.

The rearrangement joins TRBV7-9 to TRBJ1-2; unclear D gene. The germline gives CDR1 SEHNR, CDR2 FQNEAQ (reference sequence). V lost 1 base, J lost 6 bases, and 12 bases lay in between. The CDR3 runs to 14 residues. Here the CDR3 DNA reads TGTGCCAGCAGCTTAGTCAGGCCGCGAAATGGCTACACCTTC. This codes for CASSLVRPRNGYTF.

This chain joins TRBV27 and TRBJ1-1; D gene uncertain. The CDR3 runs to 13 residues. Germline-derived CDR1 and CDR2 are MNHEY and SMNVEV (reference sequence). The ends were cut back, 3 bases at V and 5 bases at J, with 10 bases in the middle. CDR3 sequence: CASSFGVGTEAFF. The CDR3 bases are TGTGCCAGCAGTTTCGGGGTCGGGACTGAAGCTTTCTTT.

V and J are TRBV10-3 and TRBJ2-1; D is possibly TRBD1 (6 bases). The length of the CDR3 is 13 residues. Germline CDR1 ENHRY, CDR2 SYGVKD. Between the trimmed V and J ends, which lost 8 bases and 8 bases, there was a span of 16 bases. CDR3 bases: TGTGCCATCGGTCCAGGGGTTGGGGATGAGCAGTTCTTC. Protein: CAIGPGVGDEQFF.

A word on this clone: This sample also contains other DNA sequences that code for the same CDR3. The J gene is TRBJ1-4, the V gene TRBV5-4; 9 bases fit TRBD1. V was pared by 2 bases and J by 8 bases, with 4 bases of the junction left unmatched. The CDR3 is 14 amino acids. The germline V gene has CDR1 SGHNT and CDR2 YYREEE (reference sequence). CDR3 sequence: CASSLQGAVEKLFF. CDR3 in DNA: TGTGCCAGCAGCTTACAGGGGGCCGTCGAAAAACTGTTTTTT.

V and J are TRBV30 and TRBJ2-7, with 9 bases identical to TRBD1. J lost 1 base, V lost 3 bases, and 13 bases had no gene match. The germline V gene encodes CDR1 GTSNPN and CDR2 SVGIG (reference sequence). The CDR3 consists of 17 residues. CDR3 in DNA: TGTGCCTGGAGGGGAACATACAGGGGGCGTAGGTCCTACGAGCAGTACTTC. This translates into CAWRGTYRGRRSYEQYF.

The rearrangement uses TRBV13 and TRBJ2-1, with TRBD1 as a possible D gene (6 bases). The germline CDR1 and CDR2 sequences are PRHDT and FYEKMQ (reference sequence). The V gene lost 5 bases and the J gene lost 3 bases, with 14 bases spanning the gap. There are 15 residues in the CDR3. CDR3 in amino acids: CASSGEGQRYNEQFF. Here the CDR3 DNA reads TGTGCCAGCAGCGGGGAAGGACAGCGCTACAATGAGCAGTTCTTC.

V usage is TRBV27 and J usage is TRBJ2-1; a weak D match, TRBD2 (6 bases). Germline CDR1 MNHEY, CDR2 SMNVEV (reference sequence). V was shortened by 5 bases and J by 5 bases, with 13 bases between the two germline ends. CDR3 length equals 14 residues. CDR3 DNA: TGTGCCAGCAGTCCGTGGACTACTGACAATGAGCAGTTCTTC. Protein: CASSPWTTDNEQFF.

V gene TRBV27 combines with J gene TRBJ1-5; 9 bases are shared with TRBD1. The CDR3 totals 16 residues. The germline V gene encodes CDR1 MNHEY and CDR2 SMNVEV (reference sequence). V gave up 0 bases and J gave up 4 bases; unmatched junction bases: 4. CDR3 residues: CASSLSVQGANQPQHF. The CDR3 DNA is TGTGCCAGCAGTTTATCCGTACAGGGGGCAAATCAGCCCCAGCATTTT.

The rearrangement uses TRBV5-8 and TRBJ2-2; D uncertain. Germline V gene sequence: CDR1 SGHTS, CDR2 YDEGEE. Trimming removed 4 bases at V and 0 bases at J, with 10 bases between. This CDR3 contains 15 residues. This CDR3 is CASSPLNANTGELFF. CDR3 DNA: TGTGCCAGCAGCCCCCTAAATGCGAACACCGGGGAGCTGTTTTTT.

Written as DNA, the CDR3 is TGTGCCAGCAGCCCCACAGGGTGGAATTCACCCCTCCACTTT. Protein sequence: CASSPTGWNSPLHF. V usage is TRBV7-9 and J usage is TRBJ1-6; weak D call: TRBD1 (6 bases). The CDR3 has 14 amino acids. Trimming cost V 5 bases and J 7 bases, with 12 bases left between them. Germline assignment: CDR1 SEHNR and CDR2 FQNEAQ (reference sequence).

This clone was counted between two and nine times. CDR3 DNA: TGTGCCTGGAGTGGAGTGTCTAGCGGGAGGAGGAATGAGCAGTTCTTC. Residues: CAWSGVSSGRRNEQFF. This chain uses TRBV30 with TRBJ2-1; 11 bases align to TRBD2. V shed 1 base and J 7 bases; nucleotides not matched to a gene: 9. Germline assignment: CDR1 GTSNPN and CDR2 SVGIG (reference sequence). The CDR3 length is 16 residues. The complete variable domain, with remaining parts taken from reference TRBV30 and TRBJ2-1, reads SQTIHQWPATLVQPVGSPLSLECTVEGTSNPNLYWYRQAAGRGLQLLFYSVGIGQISSEVPQNLSASRPQDRQFILSSKKLLLSDSGFYLCAWSGVSSGRRNEQFFGPGTRLTVL.

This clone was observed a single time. This CDR3 is CASSQDVAGTQYF. CDR3 sequence (DNA): TGTGCCAGCAGCCAAGATGTGGCGGGCACGCAGTATTTT. V gene TRBV3-1 (or the pseudogene TRBV3-2) combines with J gene TRBJ2-3; D might be TRBD2 (5 bases). Trimming stripped 0 bases from V and 9 bases from J, with 10 bases between. CDR3 length equals 13 residues. CDR1 is LGHDT and CDR2 is YNNKEL in the germline V gene (reference sequence).

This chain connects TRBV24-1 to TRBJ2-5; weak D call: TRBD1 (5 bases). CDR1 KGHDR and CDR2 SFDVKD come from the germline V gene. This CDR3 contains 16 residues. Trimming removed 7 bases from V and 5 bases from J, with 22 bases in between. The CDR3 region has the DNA TGTGCCACCAGCCCCCTAGGCAGGGTTCTCCCGGAGACCCAGTACTTC. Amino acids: CATSPLGRVLPETQYF.

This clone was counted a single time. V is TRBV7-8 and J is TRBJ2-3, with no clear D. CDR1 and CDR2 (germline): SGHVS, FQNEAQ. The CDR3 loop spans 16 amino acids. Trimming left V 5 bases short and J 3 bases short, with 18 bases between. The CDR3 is CASSPGKSSRTDTQYF. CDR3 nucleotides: TGTGCCAGCAGCCCCGGCAAATCCTCTAGGACAGATACGCAGTATTTT.

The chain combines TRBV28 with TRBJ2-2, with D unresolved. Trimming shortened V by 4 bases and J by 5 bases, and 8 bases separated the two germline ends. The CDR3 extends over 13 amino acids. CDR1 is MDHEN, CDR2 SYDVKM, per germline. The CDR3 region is CASSSLGTGELFF. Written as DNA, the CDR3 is TGTGCCAGCAGTTCTCTAGGTACCGGGGAGCTGTTTTTT. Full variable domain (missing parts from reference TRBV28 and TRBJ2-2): DVKVTQSSRYLVKRTGEKVFLECVQDMDHENMFWYRQDPGLGLRLIYFSYDVKMKEKGDIPEGYSVSREKKERFSLILESASTNQTSMYLCASSSLGTGELFFGEGSRLTVL.

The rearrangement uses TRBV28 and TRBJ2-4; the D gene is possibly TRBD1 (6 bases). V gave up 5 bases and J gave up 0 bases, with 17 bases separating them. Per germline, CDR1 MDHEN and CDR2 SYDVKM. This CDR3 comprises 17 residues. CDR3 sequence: CASSGDKRPLAKNIQYF. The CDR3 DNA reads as TGTGCCAGCAGTGGGGACAAACGCCCTCTAGCCAAAAACATTCAGTACTTC.

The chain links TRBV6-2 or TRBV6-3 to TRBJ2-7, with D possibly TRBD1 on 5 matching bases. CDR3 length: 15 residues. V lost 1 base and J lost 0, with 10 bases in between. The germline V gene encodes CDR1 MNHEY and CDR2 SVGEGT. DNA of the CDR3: TGTGCCAGCAGTTACTACAGGTTAAGCTCCTACGAGCAGTACTTC. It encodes CASSYYRLSSYEQYF.

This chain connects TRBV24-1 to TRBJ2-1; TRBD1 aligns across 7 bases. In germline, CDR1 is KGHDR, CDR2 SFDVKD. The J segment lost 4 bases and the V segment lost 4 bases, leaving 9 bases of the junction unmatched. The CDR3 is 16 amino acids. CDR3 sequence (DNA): TGTGCCACCAGTGACCGTGACAGGGTGCCTTACAATGAGCAGTTCTTC. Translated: CATSDRDRVPYNEQFF.

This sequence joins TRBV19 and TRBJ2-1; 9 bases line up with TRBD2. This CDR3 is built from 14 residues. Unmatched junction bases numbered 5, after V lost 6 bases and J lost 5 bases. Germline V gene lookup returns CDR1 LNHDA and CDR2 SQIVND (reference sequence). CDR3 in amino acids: CASRGTSRNNEQFF. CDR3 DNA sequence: TGTGCCAGTAGGGGGACTAGCCGAAACAATGAGCAGTTCTTC.